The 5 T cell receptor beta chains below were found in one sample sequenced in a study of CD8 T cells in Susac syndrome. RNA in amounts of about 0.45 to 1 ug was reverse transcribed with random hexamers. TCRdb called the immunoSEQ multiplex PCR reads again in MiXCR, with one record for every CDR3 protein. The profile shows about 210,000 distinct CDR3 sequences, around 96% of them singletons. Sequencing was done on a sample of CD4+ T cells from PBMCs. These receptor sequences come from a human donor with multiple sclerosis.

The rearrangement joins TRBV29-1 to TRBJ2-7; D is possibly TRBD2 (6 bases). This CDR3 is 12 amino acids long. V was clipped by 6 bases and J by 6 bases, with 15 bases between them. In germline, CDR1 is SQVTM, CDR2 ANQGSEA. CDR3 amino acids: CSVLKEGTEQYF. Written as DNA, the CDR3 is TGCAGCGTCCTCAAGGAGGGGACCGAGCAGTACTTC.

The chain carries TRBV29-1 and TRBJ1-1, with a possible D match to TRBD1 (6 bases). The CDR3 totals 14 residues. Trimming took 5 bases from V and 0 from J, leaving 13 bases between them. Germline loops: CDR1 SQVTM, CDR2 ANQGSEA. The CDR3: CSVLDRPLNTEAFF. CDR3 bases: TGCAGCGTTCTGGACAGACCATTGAACACTGAAGCTTTCTTT.

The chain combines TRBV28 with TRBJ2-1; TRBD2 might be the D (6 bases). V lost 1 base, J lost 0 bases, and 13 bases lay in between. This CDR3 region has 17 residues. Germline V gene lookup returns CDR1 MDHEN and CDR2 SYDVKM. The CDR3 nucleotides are TGTGCCAGCAGTTTATTTCCGGCCGGGAGCTCCTACAATGAGCAGTTCTTC. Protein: CASSLFPAGSSYNEQFF.

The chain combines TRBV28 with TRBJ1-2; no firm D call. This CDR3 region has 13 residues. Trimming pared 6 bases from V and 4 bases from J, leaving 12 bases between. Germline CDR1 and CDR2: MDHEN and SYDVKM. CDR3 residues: CASSPTPPYGYTF. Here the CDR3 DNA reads TGTGCCAGCAGCCCGACGCCACCCTATGGCTACACCTTC.

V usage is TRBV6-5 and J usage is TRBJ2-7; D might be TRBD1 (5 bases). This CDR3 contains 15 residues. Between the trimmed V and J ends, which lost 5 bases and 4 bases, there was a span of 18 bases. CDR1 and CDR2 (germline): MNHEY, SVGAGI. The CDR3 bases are TGTGCCAGCAGTGACCCGGCAGGGTCGACATACGAGCAGTACTTC. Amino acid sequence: CASSDPAGSTYEQYF.